The TCR beta chain under discussion was sequenced for a study of T cell changes during pregnancy in multiple sclerosis. Using immunoSEQ multiplex PCR, the repertoire was profiled, and TCRdb retains in-frame clones only, with some absent. This sample carries around 24,000 clones, approximately 90% of them seen once, and the ten largest clones take roughly 8%. V was cut by 1 base and J by 2 bases, with 8 bases left in between. Germline CDR1 and CDR2: MDHEN and SYDVKM. The CDR3 sequence is 14 residues long. The sample here was CD8+ T cells from peripheral blood mononuclear cells, taken in the first trimester of pregnancy. This chain joins TRBV28 and TRBJ2-5; tentative D call: TRBD1 (5 bases). The sequence derives from a female donor in good health, enrolled as a control in a pregnancy study. The CDR3 loop reads CASSLSDRQETQYF. In DNA form, the CDR3 reads TGTGCCAGCAGTTTATCCGACAGACAAGAGACCCAGTACTTC.